This entry is about one T cell receptor beta chain. Its target is unknown. V dropped 5 bases and J dropped 10 bases, with 24 bases sitting between them. The CDR3 runs to 16 residues. In germline, CDR1 is SGHVS, CDR2 FQNEAQ. The data were taken from a study of cytomegalovirus exposure and HLA in healthy donors. Study findings and constraints: A list of 150 to 200 TCR beta chains associated with cytomegalovirus was given. In the 90 to 150 validation repertoires, approximately 94% of cluster scores exceeded 0, per a later analysis.

TCRdb keeps only in-frame clones here, not all; method: immunoSEQ multiplex PCR. The sample lists 130,000 to 150,000 clones; roughly 89% were seen once. Separate from the approximately 670-subject first cohort, the roughly 120-subject validation cohort was the one that the donors belonged to. The TCR was taken from a woman aged 18-30 years in good health and CMV-seropositive. The V and J genes are TRBV7-8 and TRBJ2-1, with D possibly matching TRBD2 (6 bases). The specimen was PBMCs. The CDR3 protein is CASSQRRGLVEGEQFF. CDR3 nucleotide sequence: TGTGCCAGCAGCCAGAGGAGGGGTCTAGTCGAAGGGGAGCAGTTCTTC.